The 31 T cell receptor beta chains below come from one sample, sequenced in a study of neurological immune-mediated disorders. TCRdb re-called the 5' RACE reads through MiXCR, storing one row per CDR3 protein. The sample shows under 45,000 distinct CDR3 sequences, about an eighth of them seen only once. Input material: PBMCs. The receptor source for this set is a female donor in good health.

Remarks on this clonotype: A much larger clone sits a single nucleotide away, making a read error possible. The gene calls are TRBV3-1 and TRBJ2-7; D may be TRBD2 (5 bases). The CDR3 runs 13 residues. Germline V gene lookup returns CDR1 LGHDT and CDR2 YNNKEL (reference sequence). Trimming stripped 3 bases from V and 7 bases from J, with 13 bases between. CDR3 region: CASSHTRPGEQYF. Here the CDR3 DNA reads TGTGCCAGCAGCCACACTAGGCCGGGGGAGCAGTACTTC.

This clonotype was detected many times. DNA of the CDR3: TGTGCCAGCAGTTGGGGGGGCAGCCATAGCAATCAGCCCCAGCATTTT. Translation: CASSWGGSHSNQPQHF. The V gene is TRBV12-3 or TRBV12-4, the J gene TRBJ1-5, with TRBD1 as a possible D gene (6 bases). V lost 4 bases and J 0 bases, leaving 13 bases between the germline ends. The CDR3 contains 16 residues.

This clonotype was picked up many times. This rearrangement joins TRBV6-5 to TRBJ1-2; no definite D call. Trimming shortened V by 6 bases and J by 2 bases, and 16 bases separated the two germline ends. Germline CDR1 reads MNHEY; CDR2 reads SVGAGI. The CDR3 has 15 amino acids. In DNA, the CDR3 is TGTGCCAGCAGCACCGGGCGAGAGGGCAACTATGGCTACACCTTC. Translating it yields CASSTGREGNYGYTF.

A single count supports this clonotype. The CDR3 here is CASSYIKPERGTEAFF. The CDR3 region has the DNA TGTGCCAGCAGTTACATTAAGCCCGAAAGGGGCACTGAAGCTTTCTTT. V and J are TRBV6-5 and TRBJ1-1, with D possibly being TRBD1 (5 bases). The ends were cut back, 2 bases at V and 4 bases at J, with 17 bases in the middle. The CDR3 sequence is 16 residues long. Germline values: CDR1 MNHEY, CDR2 SVGAGI.

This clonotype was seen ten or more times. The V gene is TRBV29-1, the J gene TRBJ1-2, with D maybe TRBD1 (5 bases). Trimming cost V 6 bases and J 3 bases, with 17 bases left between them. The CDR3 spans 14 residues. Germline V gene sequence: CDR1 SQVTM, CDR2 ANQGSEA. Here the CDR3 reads CSVPRPGKYYGYTF. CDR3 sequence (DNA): TGCAGCGTACCACGACCAGGGAAATACTATGGCTACACCTTC.

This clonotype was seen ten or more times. CDR3 protein: CASSRSGTRHLGNTGELFF. CDR3 in DNA: TGTGCCAGCAGCCGGAGCGGGACACGACACCTGGGGAACACCGGGGAGCTGTTTTTT. This chain joins TRBV4-2 and TRBJ2-2, with D maybe TRBD2 (7 bases). Germline V lookup: CDR1 LGHNA, CDR2 YNFKEQ. The CDR3 has 19 residues. V lost 4 bases, J lost 1 base, and 22 bases lay in between.

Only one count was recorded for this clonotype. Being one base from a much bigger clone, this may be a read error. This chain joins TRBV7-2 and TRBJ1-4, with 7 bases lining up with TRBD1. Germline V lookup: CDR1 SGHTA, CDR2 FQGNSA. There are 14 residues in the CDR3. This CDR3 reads CASSLVAGGEKMFF. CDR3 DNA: TGTGCCAGCAGCTTAGTGGCAGGGGGTGAAAAAATGTTTTTT.

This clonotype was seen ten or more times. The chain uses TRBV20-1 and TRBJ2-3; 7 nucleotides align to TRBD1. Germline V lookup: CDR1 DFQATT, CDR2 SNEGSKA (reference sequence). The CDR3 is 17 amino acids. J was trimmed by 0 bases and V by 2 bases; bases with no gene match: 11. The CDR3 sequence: CSARLIRQDRSTDTQYF. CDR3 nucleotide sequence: TGCAGTGCTAGACTAATTCGGCAGGACAGGAGCACAGATACGCAGTATTTT.

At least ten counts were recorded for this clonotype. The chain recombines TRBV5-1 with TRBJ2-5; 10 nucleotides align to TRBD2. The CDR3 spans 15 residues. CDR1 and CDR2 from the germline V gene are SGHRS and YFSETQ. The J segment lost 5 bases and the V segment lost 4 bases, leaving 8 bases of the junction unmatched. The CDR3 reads CASSRSGGAEETQYF. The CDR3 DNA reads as TGCGCCAGCAGCAGGAGCGGGGGGGCGGAGGAGACCCAGTACTTC.

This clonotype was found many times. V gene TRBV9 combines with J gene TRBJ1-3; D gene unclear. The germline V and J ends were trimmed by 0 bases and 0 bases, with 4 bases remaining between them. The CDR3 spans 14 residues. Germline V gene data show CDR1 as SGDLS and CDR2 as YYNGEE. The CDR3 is CASSVESSGNTIYF. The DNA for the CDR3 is TGTGCCAGCAGCGTAGAGAGCTCTGGAAACACCATATATTTT.

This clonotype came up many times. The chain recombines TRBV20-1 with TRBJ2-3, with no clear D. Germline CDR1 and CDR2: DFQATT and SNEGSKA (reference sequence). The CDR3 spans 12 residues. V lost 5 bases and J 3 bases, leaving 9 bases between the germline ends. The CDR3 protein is CSAHRSTDTQYF. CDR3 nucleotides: TGCAGTGCTCACCGGAGTACAGATACGCAGTATTTT.

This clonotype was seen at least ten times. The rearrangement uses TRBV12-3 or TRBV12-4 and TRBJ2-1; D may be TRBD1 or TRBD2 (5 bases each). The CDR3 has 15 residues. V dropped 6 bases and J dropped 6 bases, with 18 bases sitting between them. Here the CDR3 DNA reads TGTGCCAGCAGCGAAACCGGGACGGCCTTCAATGAGCAGTTCTTC. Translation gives CASSETGTAFNEQFF.

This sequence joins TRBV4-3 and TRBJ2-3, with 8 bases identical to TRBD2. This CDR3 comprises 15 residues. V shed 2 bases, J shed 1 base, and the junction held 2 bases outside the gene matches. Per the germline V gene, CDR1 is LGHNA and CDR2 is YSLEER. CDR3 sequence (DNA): TGCGCCAGCAGCCAACAAGCGGGGGGCACAGATACGCAGTATTTT. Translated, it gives CASSQQAGGTDTQYF.

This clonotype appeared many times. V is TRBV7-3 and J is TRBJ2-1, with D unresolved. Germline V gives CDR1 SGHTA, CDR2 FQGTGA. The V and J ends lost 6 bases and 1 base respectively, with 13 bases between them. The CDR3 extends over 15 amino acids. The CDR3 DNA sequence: TGTGCCAGCAGGGAGAGGTTGAGTTCCTACAATGAGCAGTTCTTC. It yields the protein CASRERLSSYNEQFF.

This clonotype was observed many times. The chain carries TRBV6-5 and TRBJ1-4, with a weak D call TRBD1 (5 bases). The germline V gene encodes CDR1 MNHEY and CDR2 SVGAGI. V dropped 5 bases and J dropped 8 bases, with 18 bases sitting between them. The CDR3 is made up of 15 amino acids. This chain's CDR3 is CASSAGGTGWEKLFF. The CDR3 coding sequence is TGTGCCAGCAGTGCCGGTGGGACGGGTTGGGAAAAACTGTTTTTT.

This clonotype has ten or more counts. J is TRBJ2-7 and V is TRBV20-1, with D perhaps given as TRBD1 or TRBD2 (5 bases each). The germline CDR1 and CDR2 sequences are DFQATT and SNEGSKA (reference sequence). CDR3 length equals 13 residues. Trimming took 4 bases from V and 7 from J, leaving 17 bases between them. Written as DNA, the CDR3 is TGCAGTGCTATAAGGGACGTAATGGGGGAGCAGTACTTC. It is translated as CSAIRDVMGEQYF.

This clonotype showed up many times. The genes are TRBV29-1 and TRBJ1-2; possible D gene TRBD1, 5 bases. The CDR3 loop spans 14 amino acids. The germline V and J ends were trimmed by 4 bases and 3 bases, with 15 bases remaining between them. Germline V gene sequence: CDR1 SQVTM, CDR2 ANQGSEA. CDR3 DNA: TGCAGCGTTGGAGATAGGGGAAGGGACTATGGCTACACCTTC. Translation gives CSVGDRGRDYGYTF.

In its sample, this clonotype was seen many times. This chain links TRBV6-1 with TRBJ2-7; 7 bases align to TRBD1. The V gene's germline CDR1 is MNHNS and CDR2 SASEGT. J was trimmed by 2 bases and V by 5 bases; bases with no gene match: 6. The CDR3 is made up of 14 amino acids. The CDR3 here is CASSFETGPYEQYF. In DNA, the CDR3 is TGTGCCAGCAGTTTTGAGACAGGGCCCTACGAGCAGTACTTC.

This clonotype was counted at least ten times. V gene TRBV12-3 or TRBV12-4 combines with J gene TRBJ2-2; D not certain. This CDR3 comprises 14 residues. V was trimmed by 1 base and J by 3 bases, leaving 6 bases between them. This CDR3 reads CASSLVEYTGELFF. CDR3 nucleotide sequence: TGTGCCAGCAGTTTAGTAGAGTACACCGGGGAGCTGTTTTTT.

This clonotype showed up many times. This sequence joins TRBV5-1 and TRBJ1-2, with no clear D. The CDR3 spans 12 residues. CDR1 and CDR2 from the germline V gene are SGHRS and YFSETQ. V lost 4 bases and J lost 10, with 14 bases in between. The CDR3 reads CASSTDGDHYTF. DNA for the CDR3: TGCGCCAGCAGCACGGACGGGGATCACTACACCTTC.

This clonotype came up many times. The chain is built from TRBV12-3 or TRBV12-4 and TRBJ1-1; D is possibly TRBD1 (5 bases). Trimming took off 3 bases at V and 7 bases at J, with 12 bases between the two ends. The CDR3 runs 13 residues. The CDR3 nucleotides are TGTGCCAGCAGTTTCCAGGGAACCCTTGAAGCTTTCTTT. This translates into CASSFQGTLEAFF.

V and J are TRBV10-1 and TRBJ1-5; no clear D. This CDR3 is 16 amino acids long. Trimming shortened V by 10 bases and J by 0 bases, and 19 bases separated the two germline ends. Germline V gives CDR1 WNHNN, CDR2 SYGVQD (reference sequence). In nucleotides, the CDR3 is TGCGCCATCCTCCAAAGGGCTGCCTGTAGCAATCAGCCCCAGCATTTT. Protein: CAILQRAACSNQPQHF.

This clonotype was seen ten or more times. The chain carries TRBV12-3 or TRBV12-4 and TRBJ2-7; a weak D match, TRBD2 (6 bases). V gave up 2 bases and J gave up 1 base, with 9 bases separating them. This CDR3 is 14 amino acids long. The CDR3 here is CASSLWGVSYEQYF. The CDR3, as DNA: TGTGCCAGCAGTTTATGGGGGGTGTCCTACGAGCAGTACTTC.

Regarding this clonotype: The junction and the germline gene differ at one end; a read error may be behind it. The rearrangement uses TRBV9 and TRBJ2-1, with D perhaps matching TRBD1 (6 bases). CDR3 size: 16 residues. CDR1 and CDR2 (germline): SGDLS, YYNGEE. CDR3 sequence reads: CASSGPQGHSYNDQFF. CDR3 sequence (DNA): TGTGCCAGCAGCGGCCCACAGGGTCACTCCTACAATGATCAGTTCTTC. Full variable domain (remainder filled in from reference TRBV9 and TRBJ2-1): DSGVTQTPKHLITATGQRVTLRCSPRSGDLSVYWYQQSLDQGLQFLIQYYNGEERAKGNILERFSAQQFPDLHSELNLSSLELGDSALYFCASSGPQGHSYNDQFFGPGTRLTVL.

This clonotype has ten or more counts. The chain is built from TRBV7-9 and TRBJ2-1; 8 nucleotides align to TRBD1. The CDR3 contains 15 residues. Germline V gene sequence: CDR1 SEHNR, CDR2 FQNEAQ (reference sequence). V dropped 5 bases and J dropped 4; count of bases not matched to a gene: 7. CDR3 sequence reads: CASSPGQGNYNEQFF. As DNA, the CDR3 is TGTGCCAGCAGCCCCGGACAGGGAAATTACAATGAGCAGTTCTTC.

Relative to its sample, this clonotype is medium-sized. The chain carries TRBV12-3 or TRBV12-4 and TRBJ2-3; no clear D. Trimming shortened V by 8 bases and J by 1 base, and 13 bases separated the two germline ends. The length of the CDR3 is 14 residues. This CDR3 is CASGHGTGTDTQYF. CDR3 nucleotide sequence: TGTGCCAGCGGTCACGGAACTGGCACAGATACGCAGTATTTT.

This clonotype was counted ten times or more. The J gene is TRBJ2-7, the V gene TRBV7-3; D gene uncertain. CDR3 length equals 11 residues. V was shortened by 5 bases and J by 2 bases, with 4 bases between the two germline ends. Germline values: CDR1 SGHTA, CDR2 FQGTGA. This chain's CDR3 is CASSPTYEQYF. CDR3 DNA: TGTGCCAGCAGCCCAACCTACGAGCAGTACTTC.

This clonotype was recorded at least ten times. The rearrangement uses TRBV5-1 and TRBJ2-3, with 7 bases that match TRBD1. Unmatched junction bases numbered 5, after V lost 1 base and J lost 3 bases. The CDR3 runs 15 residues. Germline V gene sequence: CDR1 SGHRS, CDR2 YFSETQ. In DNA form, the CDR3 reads TGCGCCAGCAGCTTGTACGCCAGGGGGACAGATACGCAGTATTTT. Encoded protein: CASSLYARGTDTQYF.

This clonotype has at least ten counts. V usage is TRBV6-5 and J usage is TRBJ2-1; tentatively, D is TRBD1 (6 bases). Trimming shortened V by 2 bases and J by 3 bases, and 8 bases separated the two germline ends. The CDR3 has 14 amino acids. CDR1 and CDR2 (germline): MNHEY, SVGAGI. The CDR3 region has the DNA TGTGCCAGCAGTTACGGACAGAACTACAATGAGCAGTTCTTC. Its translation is CASSYGQNYNEQFF.

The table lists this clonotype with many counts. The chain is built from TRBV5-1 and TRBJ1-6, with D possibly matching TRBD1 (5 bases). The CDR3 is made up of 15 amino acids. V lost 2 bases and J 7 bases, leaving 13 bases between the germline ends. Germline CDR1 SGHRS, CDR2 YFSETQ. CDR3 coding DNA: TGCGCCAGCAGCTTTTACGGGGCACAAAATTCACCCCTCCACTTT. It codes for CASSFYGAQNSPLHF.

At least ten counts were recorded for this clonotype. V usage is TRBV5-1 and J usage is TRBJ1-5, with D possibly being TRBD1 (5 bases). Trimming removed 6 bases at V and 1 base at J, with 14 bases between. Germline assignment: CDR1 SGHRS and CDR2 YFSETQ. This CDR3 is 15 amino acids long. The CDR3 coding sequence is TGCGCCAGCACCCTGGAGGGGAAAAGCAATCAGCCCCAGCATTTT. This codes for CASTLEGKSNQPQHF.